These 29 T cell receptor beta chains were all obtained from the same sample, sequenced in a study of T cell responses to AZD1222 COVID-19 vaccine. Data came from immunoSEQ multiplex PCR; TCRdb stores just in-frame clones and leaves some out. The table has about 150,000 clones, 80% to 95% seen once. The material was peripheral blood, obtained 28 days after the second AZD1222 dose. These receptors all stem from an adult who received the AZD1222 COVID-19 vaccine.

The genes are TRBV7-9 and TRBJ1-1; D gene unclear. CDR3 length: 10 residues. Germline CDR1 is SEHNR and CDR2 is FQNEAQ (reference sequence). V was cut by 1 base and J by 10 bases, with 4 bases left in between. This CDR3 is CASSLGGAFF. The DNA for the CDR3 is TGTGCCAGCAGCTTAGGGGGAGCTTTCTTT.

V is TRBV18 and J is TRBJ2-3; 9 bases are a match to TRBD2. Germline V CDR1 and CDR2: KGHSH, LQKENI. Trimming took 4 bases from V and 5 from J; bases not matched to a gene: 7. CDR3 length: 15 amino acids. The CDR3, as DNA: TGTGCCAGCTCACTGCTAGCGGGAAGTGGAGATACGCAGTATTTT. This gives the protein CASSLLAGSGDTQYF.

The CDR3 region has the DNA TGTGCCAGCAGCTTGGGCAGGACAGTGGGTGAAGCTTTCTTT. Its protein is CASSLGRTVGEAFF. The chain joins TRBV7-9 to TRBJ1-1, with D possibly matching TRBD1 (6 bases). There are 14 residues in the CDR3. Germline values: CDR1 SEHNR, CDR2 FQNEAQ (reference sequence). With 3 bases removed from V and 7 bases from J, the gap between germline ends came to 15 bases.

This chain joins TRBV24-1 and TRBJ1-2; 8 nucleotides align to TRBD1. The V gene end was trimmed by 11 bases and the J gene end by 8 bases; junction bases not matched to a gene: 6. The CDR3 is made up of 11 amino acids. Germline V gives CDR1 KGHDR, CDR2 SFDVKD. Written as DNA, the CDR3 is TGTGCCATCGGACAGGGCGGGGGCTACACCTTC. Translating it yields CAIGQGGGYTF.

The rearrangement links TRBV29-1 to TRBJ1-5; the D is unclear. The V and J ends lost 4 bases and 4 bases respectively, with 8 bases between them. The CDR3 runs to 12 residues. The germline gives CDR1 SQVTM, CDR2 ANQGSEA. The CDR3 spells CSVGAANQPQHF. CDR3 nucleotide sequence: TGCAGCGTTGGGGCAGCAAATCAGCCCCAGCATTTT.

As DNA, the CDR3 is TGTGCCAGCAGTACAACCCGTAATTCACCCCTCCACTTT. Amino acids: CASSTTRNSPLHF. The chain links TRBV28 to TRBJ1-6, with D uncertain. From germline, CDR1 is MDHEN and CDR2 SYDVKM. This CDR3 contains 13 residues. The germline V and J ends were trimmed by 5 bases and 6 bases, with 8 bases remaining between them.

There are a few counts of this clone. The J gene is TRBJ1-2, the V gene TRBV7-3; TRBD1 is a possible D gene (6 bases). The CDR3 has 13 amino acids. The V end lost 2 bases, the J end lost 8 bases, and 12 bases lay between the germline ends. The germline V gene encodes CDR1 SGHTA and CDR2 FQGTGA. The CDR3 loop reads CASSLGGGEGYTF. The CDR3 DNA is TGTGCCAGCAGCTTAGGCGGGGGCGAGGGCTACACCTTC.

This rearrangement joins TRBV6-6 to TRBJ2-7; 9 bases map to TRBD2. The CDR3 is 15 amino acids. The V gene end was trimmed by 0 bases and the J gene end by 1 base; junction bases not matched to a gene: 1. From germline, CDR1 is MNHNY and CDR2 SVGAGI (reference sequence). The CDR3 sequence: CASSYSSGGSYEQYF. CDR3 coding DNA: TGTGCCAGCAGTTACTCAAGCGGGGGGTCCTACGAGCAGTACTTC.

CDR3 protein: CSVTDRVKQFF. The CDR3 DNA follows: TGCAGCGTTACCGACAGGGTGAAGCAGTTCTTC. This sequence joins TRBV29-1 and TRBJ2-1, with TRBD1 identical over 7 bases. Trimming at V came to 5 bases and at J to 11 bases, leaving 6 bases not matched to a gene. CDR3 length: 11 amino acids. Per the germline V gene, CDR1 is SQVTM and CDR2 is ANQGSEA.

V usage is TRBV5-1 and J usage is TRBJ1-2, with D perhaps TRBD1 (6 bases). V was cut by 4 bases and J by 5 bases, with 15 bases left in between. The germline gives CDR1 SGHRS, CDR2 YFSETQ. This CDR3 region has 14 residues. CDR3 protein: CASSPSRGGYGYTF. The CDR3 nucleotides are TGCGCCAGCAGCCCCTCCAGGGGCGGATATGGCTACACCTTC.

V gene TRBV27 combines with J gene TRBJ2-1, with 16 bases fitting TRBD2. This CDR3 is built from 17 residues. The germline V gene encodes CDR1 MNHEY and CDR2 SMNVEV (reference sequence). V lost 3 bases to trimming and J lost 8 bases; unmatched junction nucleotides: 7. As DNA, the CDR3 is TGTGCCAGCAGTTTCGTCCCGGGACTAGCGGGAGGGGATGAGCAGTTCTTC. This codes for CASSFVPGLAGGDEQFF.

The chain is built from TRBV2 and TRBJ2-3, with D perhaps TRBD1 or TRBD2 (5 bases each). The CDR3 loop spans 15 amino acids. Trimming removed 10 bases at V and 4 bases at J, with 21 bases between. The V gene's germline CDR1 is SNHLY and CDR2 FYNNEI. CDR3 coding DNA: TGTGCCAACTCACCGGGACCCTATGGCCCAGATACGCAGTATTTT. This codes for CANSPGPYGPDTQYF.

The rearrangement uses TRBV18 and TRBJ1-6, with D hard to call. This CDR3 region has 19 residues. Looked up from germline, CDR1 is KGHSH and CDR2 is LQKENI. Trimming removed 2 bases at V and 0 bases at J, with 17 bases between. The CDR3 DNA sequence: TGTGCCAGCTCACCAATTTCGAAAGCGGTTAGCTCCTATAATTCACCCCTCCACTTT. Translation gives CASSPISKAVSSYNSPLHF.

The J gene is TRBJ2-1, the V gene TRBV21-1. TRBV21-1 is labeled a pseudogene. This CDR3 comprises 13 residues. CDR3 nucleotides: TGTGCCAGCGGCAGGACTGGGGGCAATGAGCAGTTCTTC. It specifies CASGRTGGNEQFF.

V usage is TRBV6-2 or TRBV6-3 and J usage is TRBJ2-5; TRBD2 agrees at 8 bases. J gave up 3 bases and V 6 bases, and 9 bases lay outside the gene matches. Germline assignment: CDR1 MNHEY and CDR2 SVGEGT. The length of the CDR3 is 15 residues. In DNA form, the CDR3 reads TGTGCCAGCAGCTCAGCCCGGACTAGCAAAGAGACCCAGTACTTC. Its translation: CASSSARTSKETQYF.

The chain combines TRBV7-6 with TRBJ2-3; D remains unclear. Trimming removed 5 bases from V and 4 bases from J, with 22 bases in between. Germline CDR1 reads SGHVS; CDR2 reads FNYEAQ. This CDR3 is 17 amino acids long. The CDR3 DNA is TGTGCCAGCAGCACACGGGCGACGGCGGAACGTTCAGATACGCAGTATTTT. Residues: CASSTRATAERSDTQYF.

This sequence joins TRBV5-1 and TRBJ2-7; TRBD1 aligns across 11 bases. V dropped 0 bases and J dropped 5; count of bases not matched to a gene: 4. The length of the CDR3 is 15 residues. Germline-derived CDR1 and CDR2 are SGHRS and YFSETQ. The CDR3 reads CASSLVRTGGDEQYF. In DNA, the CDR3 is TGCGCCAGCAGCTTGGTTCGGACAGGGGGCGACGAGCAGTACTTC. Full variable domain (rest looked up from reference TRBV5-1 and TRBJ2-7): KAGVTQTPRYLIKTRGQQVTLSCSPISGHRSVSWYQQTPGQGLQFLFEYFSETQRNKGNFPGRFSGRQFSNSRSEMNVSTLELGDSALYLCASSLVRTGGDEQYFGPGTRLTVT.

The gene calls are TRBV2 and TRBJ2-7, with 7 bases fitting TRBD1. Trimming took 1 base from V and 0 from J; bases not matched to a gene: 3. Germline V lookup: CDR1 SNHLY, CDR2 FYNNEI. The CDR3 loop spans 15 amino acids. CDR3 loop: CASSEGDSHSYEQYF. For the CDR3, the DNA is TGTGCCAGCAGTGAAGGGGACAGCCACTCCTACGAGCAGTACTTC.

The chain joins TRBV19 to TRBJ1-5; D may be TRBD1 (5 bases). From germline, CDR1 is LNHDA and CDR2 SQIVND (reference sequence). The CDR3 is 15 amino acids. V was cut by 8 bases and J by 6 bases, with 20 bases left in between. This CDR3 reads CASLISGGEGQPQHF. CDR3 nucleotides: TGTGCCAGTCTTATAAGTGGGGGAGAGGGTCAGCCCCAGCATTTT. Filled out from reference TRBV19 and TRBJ1-5, the complete variable domain reads DGGITQSPKYLFRKEGQNVTLSCEQNLNHDAMYWYRQDPGQGLRLIYYSQIVNDFQKGDIAEGYSVSREKKESFPLTVTSAQKNPTAFYLCASLISGGEGQPQHFGDGTRLSIL.

The chain combines TRBV6-5 with TRBJ1-5, with D maybe TRBD1 (5 bases). This CDR3 contains 13 residues. Between the trimmed V and J ends, which lost 6 bases and 4 bases, there was a span of 10 bases. Germline CDR1 MNHEY, CDR2 SVGAGI. The CDR3 sequence is CASRGLWNQPQHF. The CDR3 DNA follows: TGTGCCAGCAGGGGGCTATGGAATCAGCCCCAGCATTTT.

The chain recombines TRBV28 with TRBJ1-3; D unclear. This CDR3 is 14 amino acids long. Germline-derived CDR1 and CDR2 are MDHEN and SYDVKM. Trimming removed 8 bases from V and 1 base from J, with 12 bases in between. The chain's CDR3 is CASRSEGSGNTIYF. The CDR3 DNA follows: TGTGCCAGCCGGTCGGAGGGTTCTGGAAACACCATATATTTT.

V is TRBV12-3 or TRBV12-4 and J is TRBJ1-2, with D possibly TRBD1 on 5 matching bases. Between the trimmed V and J ends, which lost 3 bases and 2 bases, there was a span of 7 bases. The CDR3 contains 13 residues. The CDR3: CASSFQGNYGYTF. Here the CDR3 DNA reads TGTGCCAGCAGTTTTCAGGGAAACTATGGCTACACCTTC.

The chain links TRBV19 to TRBJ1-3; 7 bases fit TRBD1. The CDR3 is 17 amino acids. Looked up from germline, CDR1 is LNHDA and CDR2 is SQIVND (reference sequence). Germline trimming cut 5 bases from V and 4 bases from J; bases unmatched to any gene: 14. CDR3 DNA sequence: TGTGCCAGTAGTCTTCAACGGGACAGCCTGGGAGGAAACACCATATATTTT. This encodes CASSLQRDSLGGNTIYF.

The chain uses TRBV19 and TRBJ1-5; 9 bases are shared with TRBD1. V was clipped by 7 bases and J by 7 bases; unmatched bases: 14. The CDR3 has 16 amino acids. The germline V gene encodes CDR1 LNHDA and CDR2 SQIVND (reference sequence). The CDR3 loop is CASTRLGQGHGQPQHF. As DNA, the CDR3 is TGTGCCAGTACCCGGTTGGGACAGGGACATGGACAGCCCCAGCATTTT. The variable domain in full, completed from reference TRBV19 and TRBJ1-5, reads DGGITQSPKYLFRKEGQNVTLSCEQNLNHDAMYWYRQDPGQGLRLIYYSQIVNDFQKGDIAEGYSVSREKKESFPLTVTSAQKNPTAFYLCASTRLGQGHGQPQHFGDGTRLSIL.

The rearrangement uses TRBV7-9 and TRBJ2-7, with a possible D match to TRBD1 (6 bases). Germline V CDR1 and CDR2: SEHNR, FQNEAQ (reference sequence). The CDR3 contains 15 residues. Trimming cost V 3 bases and J 0 bases, with 12 bases left between them. In nucleotides, the CDR3 is TGTGCCAGCAGCTTTGGGCAGGGGACCTCCTACGAGCAGTACTTC. This gives the protein CASSFGQGTSYEQYF.

V gene TRBV27 combines with J gene TRBJ2-2; no reliable D call. CDR3 size: 14 residues. The V gene lost 6 bases and the J gene lost 8 bases, with 16 bases spanning the gap. Germline V gene data show CDR1 as MNHEY and CDR2 as SMNVEV (reference sequence). The CDR3 DNA is TGTGCCAGCAGGACCGATCTGGGTGGAGGGGAGCTGTTTTTT. Translation gives CASRTDLGGGELFF.

Concerning this clone: Since no conserved phenylalanine or tryptophan closes the CDR3, a read error is the likely cause. No DNA is shown, since the ends of the CDR3 on it are uncertain; the CDR3 is the one TCRdb lists. The J gene is TRBJ1-4, the V gene TRBV14. Looked up from germline, CDR1 is SGHDN and CDR2 is FVKESK. The CDR3 totals 12 residues, both ends included. This CDR3 is CASSHVQRIGEV.

Details on this clone: The same CDR3 is also encoded by other DNA sequences in this sample. The chain uses TRBV7-2 and TRBJ1-5; D unclear. This CDR3 has 13 amino acids. The germline CDR1 and CDR2 sequences are SGHTA and FQGNSA. With 1 base removed from V and 4 bases from J, the gap between germline ends came to 5 bases. The CDR3 nucleotides are TGTGCCAGCAGCTTAGGACCAAATCAGCCCCAGCATTTT. It translates to CASSLGPNQPQHF.

The genes are TRBV4-2 and TRBJ2-7, with D perhaps matching TRBD2 (5 bases). This CDR3 is 13 amino acids long. The ends were cut back, 2 bases at V and 1 base at J, with 6 bases in the middle. CDR1 is LGHNA and CDR2 is YNFKEQ in the germline V gene. CDR3 nucleotides: TGTGCCAGCAGCCAACGGGAATCCTACGAGCAGTACTTC. It translates to CASSQRESYEQYF.